The 25 T cell receptor beta chains presented below share a single source sample, sequenced in a study of graft-versus-host responses after intestinal transplantation. What these receptors recognize is not known. The table came from immunoSEQ multiplex PCR; TCRdb's copy has only in-frame clones and leaves some out. Of 30,000 to 45,000 clones listed, over 90% are singletons. Sample: unstimulated CD8+ T cells sorted from spleen or lymph node cells, taken before transplant. All receptors come from a human donor who was the organ donor for an intestinal transplant.

The J gene is TRBJ2-3, the V gene TRBV7-6, with 14 bases identical to TRBD2. V lost 5 bases to trimming and J lost 1 base; unmatched junction nucleotides: 14. Germline CDR1 and CDR2: SGHVS and FNYEAQ. CDR3 length equals 20 residues. The CDR3 nucleotides read TGTGCCAGCAGCCCTCGCTGGGGACTAGCGGGAGAGATAGGCACAGATACGCAGTATTTT. This gives the protein CASSPRWGLAGEIGTDTQYF.

V gene TRBV4-3 combines with J gene TRBJ2-5; 7 positions match TRBD2. J gave up 5 bases and V 1 base, and 4 bases lay outside the gene matches. Germline values: CDR1 LGHNA, CDR2 YSLEER. This CDR3 comprises 14 residues. DNA of the CDR3: TGCGCCAGCAGCCAAGGGCTAGCGGCGGAGACCCAGTACTTC. This encodes CASSQGLAAETQYF.

The chain is built from TRBV6-1 and TRBJ1-4, with TRBD1 identical over 7 bases. The CDR3 sequence is 15 residues long. CDR1 and CDR2 from the germline V gene are MNHNS and SASEGT. With 6 bases clipped from V and 3 bases from J, the junction kept 7 bases outside the gene matches. This chain's CDR3 is CASSDRDSANEKLFF. The CDR3 DNA reads as TGTGCCAGCAGCGACCGGGACAGTGCTAATGAAAAACTGTTTTTT.

The rearrangement links TRBV4-2 to TRBJ1-2, with no clear D. Germline V gives CDR1 LGHNA, CDR2 YNFKEQ. The CDR3 runs to 14 residues. Trimming removed 2 bases at V and 8 bases at J, with 15 bases between. The CDR3 bases are TGTGCCAGCAGCCAACGGACGGCCCTCTGGGGCTACACCTTC. It encodes CASSQRTALWGYTF.

The chain couples TRBV4-2 to TRBJ2-5; tentatively, D is TRBD2 (7 bases). V gave up 1 base and J gave up 2 bases, with 11 bases separating them. From germline, CDR1 is LGHNA and CDR2 YNFKEQ. The CDR3 has 15 residues. The CDR3 nucleotides read TGTGCCAGCAGCCAAGTGGGGGGGCCTCAAGAGACCCAGTACTTC. Amino acids: CASSQVGGPQETQYF.

This chain joins TRBV5-8 and TRBJ1-2, with a tentative D call TRBD1 (6 bases). CDR1 and CDR2 (germline): SGHTS, YDEGEE. V dropped 2 bases and J dropped 4 bases, with 9 bases sitting between them. This CDR3 has 13 amino acids. The CDR3 protein is CASSLGQSYGYTF. DNA for the CDR3: TGTGCCAGCAGCTTAGGACAGTCCTATGGCTACACCTTC.

V is TRBV28 and J is TRBJ1-5, with 7 bases lining up with TRBD1. Trimming at V came to 5 bases and at J to 4 bases, leaving 8 bases not matched to a gene. CDR1 and CDR2 from the germline V gene are MDHEN and SYDVKM. The CDR3 has 15 amino acids. This CDR3 is CASSLLGTDNQPQHF. The CDR3 DNA sequence: TGTGCCAGCAGTCTTCTCGGGACAGATAATCAGCCCCAGCATTTT.

As DNA, the CDR3 is TGTGCCCTCTGGGAGAACACTGAAGCTTTCTTT. Residues: CALWENTEAFF. The genes are TRBV7-9 and TRBJ1-1; D ambiguous. Germline V CDR1 and CDR2: SEHNR, FQNEAQ (reference sequence). The germline V and J ends were trimmed by 11 bases and 1 base, with 8 bases remaining between them. The CDR3 loop spans 11 amino acids. The entire variable domain, with the rest obtained from reference TRBV7-9 and TRBJ1-1, is as follows: DTGVSQNPRHKITKRGQNVTFRCDPISEHNRLYWYRQTLGQGPEFLTYFQNEAQLEKSRLLSDRFSAERPKGSFSTLEIQRTEQGDSAMYLCALWENTEAFFGQGTRLTVV.

The V call is TRBV5-4, the J call TRBJ2-2; tentatively, D is TRBD2 (6 bases). The CDR3 is made up of 14 amino acids. The germline V gene has CDR1 SGHNT and CDR2 YYREEE (reference sequence). V was cut by 4 bases and J by 6 bases, with 13 bases left in between. The CDR3 region is CASSPIGGAGELFF. The CDR3 DNA sequence: TGTGCCAGCAGCCCTATCGGGGGAGCCGGGGAGCTGTTTTTT.

V and J are TRBV2 and TRBJ2-7, with D perhaps TRBD1 (5 bases). The ends were cut back, 7 bases at V and 2 bases at J, with 12 bases in the middle. The CDR3 length is 13 residues. CDR1 and CDR2 (germline): SNHLY, FYNNEI. The CDR3 nucleotides read TGTGCCAGCAAGGCAGGGATAACCTACGAGCAGTACTTC. It codes for CASKAGITYEQYF.

The chain employs TRBV5-6 and TRBJ2-7; unclear D gene. The CDR3 extends over 12 amino acids. V shed 0 bases and J shed 5 bases, with 6 bases lying between them. The V gene's germline CDR1 is SGHDT and CDR2 YYEEEE. CDR3 protein: CASSLASHEQYF. The CDR3 nucleotides are TGTGCCAGCAGCTTGGCTTCTCACGAGCAGTACTTC. Combining the CDR3 with reference TRBV5-6 and TRBJ2-7 gives the whole variable domain DAGVTQSPTHLIKTRGQQVTLRCSPKSGHDTVSWYQQALGQGPQFIFQYYEEEERQRGNFPDRFSGHQFPNYSSELNVNALLLGDSALYLCASSLASHEQYFGPGTRLTVT.

The V gene is TRBV6-1, the J gene TRBJ2-7; TRBD1 aligns across 8 bases. Trimming at V came to 6 bases and at J to 2 bases, leaving 3 bases not matched to a gene. CDR3 length: 13 residues. The germline V gene encodes CDR1 MNHNS and CDR2 SASEGT. The CDR3 is CASSDRGPYEQYF. The DNA of the CDR3 is TGTGCCAGCAGCGACAGGGGACCCTACGAGCAGTACTTC.

This chain connects TRBV6-5 to TRBJ2-6; D possibly uses TRBD1 or TRBD2 (5 bases each). The ends were cut back, 2 bases at V and 0 bases at J, with 5 bases in the middle. Germline CDR1 MNHEY, CDR2 SVGAGI. The CDR3 length is 15 residues. The CDR3 protein is CASSYGGSGANVLTF. The CDR3 DNA reads as TGTGCCAGCAGTTACGGGGGCTCTGGGGCCAACGTCCTGACTTTC.

J is TRBJ2-7 and V is TRBV27, with 12 bases matching TRBD1. The CDR3 spans 14 residues. The junction had 4 bases not matched to a gene; V was cut back by 5 bases and J by 5 bases. CDR1 MNHEY and CDR2 SMNVEV come from the germline V gene (reference sequence). The CDR3 loop is CASSPGTGGNEQYF. The CDR3 DNA reads TGTGCCAGCAGTCCCGGGACAGGGGGCAACGAGCAGTACTTC.

The J gene is TRBJ2-7, the V gene TRBV7-6; no clear D. Trimming removed 8 bases at V and 0 bases at J, with 8 bases between. Germline assignment: CDR1 SGHVS and CDR2 FNYEAQ. The length of the CDR3 is 12 residues. CDR3 nucleotides: TGTGCCAGCGGGTCCAGCTCCTACGAGCAGTACTTC. Translated, it gives CASGSSSYEQYF.

The CDR3 DNA is TGCAGTGCTAGTGGGAGTAATGAGCAGTTCTTC. As protein: CSASGSNEQFF. The chain recombines TRBV20-1 with TRBJ2-1; D might be TRBD2 (5 bases). There are 11 residues in the CDR3. V was cut by 3 bases and J by 7 bases, with 7 bases left in between. CDR1 and CDR2 (germline): DFQATT, SNEGSKA (reference sequence).

Notes on this clone: Other nucleotide sequences from this sample produce the same CDR3. The chain joins TRBV4-3 to TRBJ2-3; 7 bases are shared with TRBD2. The germline CDR1 and CDR2 sequences are LGHNA and YSLEER. The CDR3 totals 15 residues. V lost 0 bases to trimming and J lost 2 bases; unmatched junction nucleotides: 2. CDR3 bases: TGCGCCAGCAGCCAAGATACTAGCGTCACAGATACGCAGTATTTT. It specifies CASSQDTSVTDTQYF.

The table lists this clone with a count of one. The rearrangement links TRBV7-9 to TRBJ2-7, with D possibly being TRBD2 (6 bases). V lost 7 bases, J lost 0 bases, and 16 bases lay in between. The germline CDR1 and CDR2 sequences are SEHNR and FQNEAQ (reference sequence). The CDR3 has 15 residues. The CDR3 DNA reads TGTGCCAGCATCCCGGCGGGGACGTACTCCTACGAGCAGTACTTC. Translated: CASIPAGTYSYEQYF. The full variable domain, completed using reference TRBV7-9 and TRBJ2-7, is DTGVSQNPRHKITKRGQNVTFRCDPISEHNRLYWYRQTLGQGPEFLTYFQNEAQLEKSRLLSDRFSAERPKGSFSTLEIQRTEQGDSAMYLCASIPAGTYSYEQYFGPGTRLTVT.

This chain uses TRBV4-1 with TRBJ2-1, with unresolved D. The CDR3 loop spans 14 amino acids. Germline lookup yields CDR1 MGHRA and CDR2 YSYEKL. The V and J ends lost 1 base and 5 bases respectively, with 9 bases between them. The chain's CDR3 is CASSQVVWNNEQFF. For the CDR3, the DNA is TGCGCCAGCAGCCAAGTGGTCTGGAACAATGAGCAGTTCTTC.

Notes on this clone: This sample includes further DNA sequences coding for the same CDR3. The genes are TRBV4-1 and TRBJ2-1, with 8 bases identical to TRBD2. The CDR3 length is 21 residues. V dropped 4 bases and J dropped 1; count of bases not matched to a gene: 21. Germline V gene sequence: CDR1 MGHRA, CDR2 YSYEKL. CDR3 residues: CASSRLGGSPGSGGSYNEQFF. The CDR3 DNA follows: TGCGCCAGCAGCCGACTGGGCGGTTCTCCGGGGAGCGGGGGTTCCTACAATGAGCAGTTCTTC.

V usage is TRBV27 and J usage is TRBJ2-3, with TRBD1 as a possible D gene (6 bases). The CDR3 loop spans 17 amino acids. V shed 0 bases and J shed 7 bases, with 20 bases lying between them. Germline V CDR1 and CDR2: MNHEY, SMNVEV (reference sequence). The CDR3 here is CASSLSGDRRPHYTQYF. The CDR3 coding sequence is TGTGCCAGCAGTTTATCCGGAGACAGGCGACCCCACTATACGCAGTATTTT.

The chain uses TRBV7-2 and TRBJ2-7; TRBD1 matches 9 bases. From germline, CDR1 is SGHTA and CDR2 FQGNSA. With V trimmed by 1 base and J by 3 bases, 7 bases remained unmatched. The CDR3 is 16 amino acids. This chain's CDR3 is CASSLVTGGVHYEQYF. In DNA, the CDR3 is TGTGCCAGCAGCTTAGTGACAGGGGGAGTTCACTACGAGCAGTACTTC.

This rearrangement joins TRBV6-1 to TRBJ1-1; D remains ambiguous. The CDR3 loop spans 12 amino acids. Germline V gene data show CDR1 as MNHNS and CDR2 as SASEGT. V lost 7 bases and J lost 2, with 8 bases in between. The CDR3 sequence: CASKRDNTEAFF. The DNA of the CDR3 is TGTGCCAGCAAGCGAGATAACACTGAAGCTTTCTTT.

The chain has TRBV4-1 and TRBJ2-7; D not resolved. The CDR3 has 15 residues. Deletions cut 4 bases from V and 3 bases from J, with 16 bases between. Germline V CDR1 and CDR2: MGHRA, YSYEKL. CDR3 bases: TGCGCCAGCAGCCCGGGCCCAAAAAGCCACTACGAGCAGTACTTC. Its protein product is CASSPGPKSHYEQYF.

This clone was observed a single time. The chain uses TRBV30 and TRBJ2-7; D perhaps matches TRBD1 (6 bases). The V and J ends lost 1 base and 3 bases respectively, with 7 bases between them. The CDR3 totals 12 residues. The germline CDR1 and CDR2 sequences are GTSNPN and SVGIG (reference sequence). In DNA, the CDR3 is TGTGCCTGGAGTGGGGGGCGCTACGAGCAGTACTTC. Translation gives CAWSGGRYEQYF.